The 15 T cell receptor beta chains below come from one sample, sequenced in a study of low-dose radiotherapy and immunotherapy resistance in tumors. Alpha- and beta-chain coverage of first-strand cDNA came from TRAV- and TRBV-specific primers. Amplification of TCRs used a constant-region primer and V-primer adapter for roughly 18 PCR cycles. TCRdb ran MiXCR on the reads and lists one entry per CDR3 protein. The sample lists about 97,000 distinct CDR3 sequences, about a fifth occurring once. Time point in this sample: after trial treatment. Indicated treatment: LDRT plus nivolumab, ipilimumab, low-dose cyclophosphamide and aspirin (RACIN trial). The input for sequencing was PBMCs, taken after low-dose radiotherapy plus immunotherapy. The receptor source for this set is a male donor with prostate cancer.

On this clonotype itself: The limits of the CDR3 on the DNA are not certain, so only TCRdb's listed CDR3 is given. The genes are TRBV7-2 and TRBJ2-2; the DNA was not compared with TRBD2, the D call given in the table. Germline V gives CDR1 SGHTA, CDR2 FQGNSA. The CDR3 is 17 residues long, counting both termini. The CDR3 spells CASTLPLAGGPGELFFF.

This clonotype was counted at least ten times. This chain joins TRBV6-1 and TRBJ2-2, with TRBD1 as a possible D gene (5 bases). V dropped 6 bases and J dropped 7 bases, with 18 bases sitting between them. The CDR3 totals 15 residues. The V gene's germline CDR1 is MNHNS and CDR2 SASEGT. CDR3 bases: TGTGCCAGCAGAACAGGAGTAGTTGGTTACGGGGAGCTGTTTTTT. Translated: CASRTGVVGYGELFF.

This clonotype showed up many times. The chain couples TRBV20-1 to TRBJ2-3; 10 bases are shared with TRBD2. Germline V gives CDR1 DFQATT, CDR2 SNEGSKA (reference sequence). CDR3 length equals 15 residues. V shed 5 bases, J shed 2 bases, and the junction held 7 bases outside the gene matches. Here the CDR3 reads CSADELAGLTDTQYF. CDR3 DNA sequence: TGCAGTGCTGACGAACTAGCGGGGCTCACAGATACGCAGTATTTT.

This clonotype was observed at least ten times. The CDR3 reads CASKKTGNQETQYF. CDR3 DNA: TGTGCCAGCAAAAAGACAGGCAACCAAGAGACCCAGTACTTC. The V and J genes are TRBV6-6 and TRBJ2-5; a possible D gene is TRBD1 (6 bases). This CDR3 is 14 amino acids long. Trimming took 7 bases from V and 0 from J, leaving 12 bases between them. Germline lookup yields CDR1 MNHNY and CDR2 SVGAGI (reference sequence).

The chain has TRBV7-9 and TRBJ2-1, with 13 bases that match TRBD2. This CDR3 is built from 19 residues. J gave up 5 bases and V 7 bases, and 17 bases lay outside the gene matches. CDR1 and CDR2 from the germline V gene are SEHNR and FQNEAQ (reference sequence). The CDR3 coding sequence is TGTGCCAGCACCGTCTCCGGACTAGCGGGGGACCCACCCAACAATGAGCAGTTCTTC. It codes for CASTVSGLAGDPPNNEQFF.

The chain recombines TRBV11-2 with TRBJ2-3; D is ambiguous. Germline-derived CDR1 and CDR2 are SGHAT and FQNNGV. V was trimmed by 7 bases and J by 6 bases, leaving 14 bases between them. This CDR3 spans 13 amino acids. The chain's CDR3 is CASTFSVVDTQYF. The CDR3 DNA is TGTGCCAGCACCTTTAGTGTGGTGGATACGCAGTATTTT.

Of note for this clonotype: A far larger clone is a single base away, which makes a read error likely. This sequence joins TRBV5-1 and TRBJ2-1; D unclear. The CDR3 has 13 amino acids. Germline V CDR1 and CDR2: SGHRS, YFSETQ. V dropped 0 bases and J dropped 10 bases, with 11 bases sitting between them. In DNA, the CDR3 is TGCGCCAGCAGCTTGGGTGGATTTTACGAGCAGTTCTTC. It codes for CASSLGGFYEQFF.

About this clonotype: It may be a read error: a sequence one base away is much more abundant. The chain uses TRBV2 and TRBJ1-2, with a tentative D call TRBD1 (5 bases). Germline V gene lookup returns CDR1 SNHLY and CDR2 FYNNEI. Trimming removed 3 bases from V and 7 bases from J, with 15 bases in between. The CDR3 is 14 amino acids. The CDR3 DNA is TGTGCCAGCAGTGAGGCCGTGGGGGTCGGTGGCTACACCTTC. Translation gives CASSEAVGVGGYTF.

This clonotype showed up many times. The chain links TRBV5-1 to TRBJ2-7; 7 bases match TRBD2. This CDR3 is 14 amino acids long. Germline V gene data show CDR1 as SGHRS and CDR2 as YFSETQ. Trimming removed 4 bases from V and 3 bases from J; junction bases left unmatched: 7. The CDR3 region is CASSASGGIYEQYF. The CDR3 DNA follows: TGCGCCAGCAGCGCCTCCGGGGGGATCTACGAGCAGTACTTC.

This clonotype was detected many times. The rearrangement joins TRBV2 to TRBJ1-5; no clear D. The V gene lost 6 bases and the J gene lost 7 bases, with 10 bases spanning the gap. Germline V gene sequence: CDR1 SNHLY, CDR2 FYNNEI. The CDR3 runs 12 residues. CDR3 nucleotide sequence: TGTGCCAGCAGGGACCAGAACCAGCCCCAGCATTTT. Protein product: CASRDQNQPQHF.

This clonotype was observed many times. The chain joins TRBV5-1 to TRBJ2-3; D is uncertain. Germline V lookup: CDR1 SGHRS, CDR2 YFSETQ. V shed 7 bases and J shed 3 bases, with 12 bases lying between them. CDR3 size: 13 residues. In DNA form, the CDR3 reads TGCGCCAGCTTGAGTGACGGGACAGATACGCAGTATTTT. Translating gives CASLSDGTDTQYF.

Comments on this clonotype: A far larger clone is a single base away, which makes a read error likely. The chain links TRBV14 to TRBJ2-7; no firm D call. This CDR3 comprises 12 residues. Germline lookup yields CDR1 SGHDN and CDR2 FVKESK. V was cut by 3 bases and J by 7 bases, with 10 bases left in between. The CDR3 DNA sequence: TGTGCCAGCAGCCATTTTGGGTATGAGCAGTACTTC. Translation gives CASSHFGYEQYF.

This clonotype was counted ten times or more. The chain is built from TRBV3-1 and TRBJ1-5, with unresolved D. Trimming removed 1 base from V and 15 bases from J, with 13 bases in between. The V gene's germline CDR1 is LGHDT and CDR2 YNNKEL (reference sequence). This CDR3 is 12 amino acids long. CDR3 amino acids: CASSQAGTFVHF. The CDR3 DNA sequence: TGTGCCAGCAGCCAAGCGGGAACCTTTGTGCATTTT.

About this clonotype itself: This sequence is one base from a far larger clone and is likely a read error. The rearrangement links TRBV28 to TRBJ2-4, with D perhaps given as TRBD1 or TRBD2 (5 bases each). V was trimmed by 5 bases and J by 1 base, leaving 12 bases between them. Germline V gives CDR1 MDHEN, CDR2 SYDVKM. The CDR3 is 15 residues long. The CDR3 is CASSPGSGAKNIQYF. In DNA, the CDR3 is TGTGCCAGCAGTCCAGGGTCGGGGGCCAAAAACATTCAGTACTTC. Complete variable domain (other parts from reference TRBV28 and TRBJ2-4): DVKVTQSSRYLVKRTGEKVFLECVQDMDHENMFWYRQDPGLGLRLIYFSYDVKMKEKGDIPEGYSVSREKKERFSLILESASTNQTSMYLCASSPGSGAKNIQYFGAGTRLSVL.

The chain links TRBV27 to TRBJ1-6; possibly TRBD1 for D (5 bases). The V gene lost 5 bases and the J gene lost 10 bases, with 15 bases spanning the gap. CDR3 length: 14 amino acids. Germline CDR1 is MNHEY and CDR2 is SMNVEV (reference sequence). CDR3 protein: CASSGERGRSPLHF. The CDR3 nucleotides are TGTGCCAGCAGTGGGGAGAGGGGTCGGTCACCCCTCCACTTT.